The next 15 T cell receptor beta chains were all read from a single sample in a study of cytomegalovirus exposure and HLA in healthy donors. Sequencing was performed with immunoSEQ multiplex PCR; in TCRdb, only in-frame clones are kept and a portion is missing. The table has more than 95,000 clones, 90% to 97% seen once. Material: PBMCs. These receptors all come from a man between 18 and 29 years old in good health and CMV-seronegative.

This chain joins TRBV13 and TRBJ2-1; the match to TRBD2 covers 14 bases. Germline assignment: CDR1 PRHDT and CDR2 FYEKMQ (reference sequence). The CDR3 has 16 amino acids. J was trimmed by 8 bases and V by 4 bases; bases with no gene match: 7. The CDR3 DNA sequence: TGTGCCAGCAGCTCCGGGACTAGCGGGAGTAAGGATGAGCAGTTCTTC. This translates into CASSSGTSGSKDEQFF.

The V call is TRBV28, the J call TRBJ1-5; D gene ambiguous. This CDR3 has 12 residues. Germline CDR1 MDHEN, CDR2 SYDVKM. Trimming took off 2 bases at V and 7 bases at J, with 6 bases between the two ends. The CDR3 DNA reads TGTGCCAGCAGTTTAACGAGGCAGCCCCAGCATTTT. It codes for CASSLTRQPQHF.

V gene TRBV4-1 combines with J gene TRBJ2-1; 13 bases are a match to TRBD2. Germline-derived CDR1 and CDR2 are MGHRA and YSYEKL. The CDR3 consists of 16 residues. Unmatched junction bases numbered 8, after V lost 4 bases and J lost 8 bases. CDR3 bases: TGCGCCAGCAGCCTAACCGGGACTAGCGGGACCCATGAGCAGTTCTTC. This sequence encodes CASSLTGTSGTHEQFF.

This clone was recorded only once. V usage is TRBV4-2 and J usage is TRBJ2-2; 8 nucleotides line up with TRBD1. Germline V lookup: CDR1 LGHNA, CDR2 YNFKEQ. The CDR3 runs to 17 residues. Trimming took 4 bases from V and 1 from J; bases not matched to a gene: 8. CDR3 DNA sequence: TGTGCCAGCAGCCCTTTACCGGGACAGGAGAACACCGGGGAGCTGTTTTTT. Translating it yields CASSPLPGQENTGELFF.

The CDR3 is CASSLQSEAFF. CDR3 in DNA: TGTGCCAGCAGTTTACAGAGTGAAGCTTTCTTT. This chain joins TRBV2 and TRBJ1-1; D not resolved. V gave up 5 bases and J gave up 7 bases, with 8 bases separating them. The germline V gene encodes CDR1 SNHLY and CDR2 FYNNEI. The CDR3 spans 11 residues.

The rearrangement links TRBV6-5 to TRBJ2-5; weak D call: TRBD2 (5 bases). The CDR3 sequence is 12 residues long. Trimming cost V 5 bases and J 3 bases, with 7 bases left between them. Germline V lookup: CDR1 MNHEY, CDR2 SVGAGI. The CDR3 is CASSIGEETQYF. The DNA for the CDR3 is TGTGCCAGCAGTATCGGGGAAGAGACCCAGTACTTC.

The CDR3 protein is CASGRVGYEQYF. The CDR3, as DNA: TGTGCCAGCGGCAGGGTTGGCTACGAGCAGTACTTC. The chain combines TRBV7-9 with TRBJ2-7; D is perhaps TRBD1 (5 bases). Germline V lookup: CDR1 SEHNR, CDR2 FQNEAQ (reference sequence). V was pared by 8 bases and J by 3 bases, with 11 bases between. The CDR3 is 12 residues long.

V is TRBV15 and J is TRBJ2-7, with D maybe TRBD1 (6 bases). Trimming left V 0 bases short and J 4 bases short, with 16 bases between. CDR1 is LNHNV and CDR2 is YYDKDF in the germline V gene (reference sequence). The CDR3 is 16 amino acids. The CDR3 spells CATSRDNGTSFYEQYF. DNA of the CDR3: TGTGCCACCAGCAGAGATAACGGGACATCATTTTACGAGCAGTACTTC.

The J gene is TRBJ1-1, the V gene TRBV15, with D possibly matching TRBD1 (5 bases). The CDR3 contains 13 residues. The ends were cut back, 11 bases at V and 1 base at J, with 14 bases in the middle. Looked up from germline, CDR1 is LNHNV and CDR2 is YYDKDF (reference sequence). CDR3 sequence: CAWGRAKNTEAFF. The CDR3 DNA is TGTGCCTGGGGCAGGGCGAAGAACACTGAAGCTTTCTTT.

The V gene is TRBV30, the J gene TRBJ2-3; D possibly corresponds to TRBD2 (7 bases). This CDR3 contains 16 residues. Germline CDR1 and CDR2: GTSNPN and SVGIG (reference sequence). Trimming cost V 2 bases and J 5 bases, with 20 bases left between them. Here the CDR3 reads CAWSPLGGGHIDTQYF. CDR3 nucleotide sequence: TGTGCCTGGAGTCCGTTAGGGGGAGGGCATATAGATACGCAGTATTTT. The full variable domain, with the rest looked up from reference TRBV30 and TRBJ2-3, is SQTIHQWPATLVQPVGSPLSLECTVEGTSNPNLYWYRQAAGRGLQLLFYSVGIGQISSEVPQNLSASRPQDRQFILSSKKLLLSDSGFYLCAWSPLGGGHIDTQYFGPGTRLTVL.

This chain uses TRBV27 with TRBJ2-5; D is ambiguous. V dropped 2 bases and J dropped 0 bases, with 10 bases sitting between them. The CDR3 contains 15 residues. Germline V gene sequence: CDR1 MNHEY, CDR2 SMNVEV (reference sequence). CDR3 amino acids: CASSLGSPYQETQYF. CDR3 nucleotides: TGTGCCAGCAGTTTAGGTAGCCCGTACCAAGAGACCCAGTACTTC.

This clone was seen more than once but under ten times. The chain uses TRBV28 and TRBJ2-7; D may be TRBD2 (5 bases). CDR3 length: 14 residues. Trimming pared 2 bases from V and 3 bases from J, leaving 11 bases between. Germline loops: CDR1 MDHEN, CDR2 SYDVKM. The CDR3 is CASSLVLGSYEQYF. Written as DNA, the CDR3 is TGTGCCAGCAGTTTAGTTTTAGGGAGCTACGAGCAGTACTTC.

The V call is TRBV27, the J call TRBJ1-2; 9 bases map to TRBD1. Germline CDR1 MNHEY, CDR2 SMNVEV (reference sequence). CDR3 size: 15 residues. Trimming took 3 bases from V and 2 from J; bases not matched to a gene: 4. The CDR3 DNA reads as TGTGCCAGCAGTTTCTCGGACAGGGGCAACTATGGCTACACCTTC. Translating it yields CASSFSDRGNYGYTF.

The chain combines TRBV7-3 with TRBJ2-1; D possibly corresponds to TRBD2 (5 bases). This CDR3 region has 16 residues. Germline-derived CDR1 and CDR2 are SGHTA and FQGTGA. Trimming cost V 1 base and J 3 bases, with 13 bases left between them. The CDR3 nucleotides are TGTGCCAGCAGCTTAAACCCTAGCACGATCTACAATGAGCAGTTCTTC. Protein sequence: CASSLNPSTIYNEQFF.

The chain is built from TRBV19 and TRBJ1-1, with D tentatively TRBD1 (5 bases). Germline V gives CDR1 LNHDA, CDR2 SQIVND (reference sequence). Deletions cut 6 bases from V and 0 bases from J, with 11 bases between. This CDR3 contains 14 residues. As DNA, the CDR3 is TGTGCCAGTAGCCGAGGACACCTGAACACTGAAGCTTTCTTT. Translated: CASSRGHLNTEAFF.